This TCR beta chain stems from a study of OX40 agonist ivuxolimab in advanced cancers. Overall study findings and caveats: Among the lowest peripheral clonal expansion occurred in 0.1-3.0 mg/kg partial responders.

V lost 5 bases, J lost 4 bases, and 6 bases lay in between. CDR1 SEHNR and CDR2 FQNEAQ come from the germline V gene (reference sequence). This CDR3 has 12 amino acids. Some clones are missing from TCRdb's copy, which holds only in-frame ones; the method was immunoSEQ multiplex PCR. The table lists about 44,000 clones, around 94% of them singletons. Turning to this clone: Its antigen is unknown.

This sample comprised CD4+ or CD8+ T cells sorted from blood, obtained in a trial of the OX40 agonist ivuxolimab. This clonotype originated in an adult with an advanced solid tumor such as melanoma, head and neck, liver or kidney cancer. The chain is built from TRBV7-9 and TRBJ1-5, with D unclear. Written as DNA, the CDR3 is TGTGCCAGCAGCCCCCAGAATCAGCCCCAGCATTTT. This codes for CASSPQNQPQHF.